Listed below are T cell receptor beta chains from one sample, sequenced in a study of memory CD4+ T cells and cytomegalovirus serostatus. Some clones are missing from TCRdb's copy, which holds only in-frame ones; the method was immunoSEQ multiplex PCR. The profile covers fewer than 40,000 clones, with around 79% appearing a single time and approximately 5.7% taken by the ten largest. Material: memory CD4+ T cells from blood. The receptors come from an adult in good health and CMV-seropositive. Each CDR3 is given with its conserved first and last residue.

J,V,CDR3
TRBJ2-1,TRBV18,CASSPGRDNEQFF
TRBJ1-3,TRBV4-2,CASSQDPGLGNTIYF
TRBJ1-6,TRBV4-2,CASSQEHRLNSPLHF
TRBJ2-1,TRBV6-1,CASSASGGVNEQFF
TRBJ2-5,TRBV7-2,CASSLDMGTETQYF
TRBJ2-3,TRBV6-1,CASSVRASRISTDTQYF
TRBJ2-1,TRBV7-9,CASSLVGGTGSYNEQFF
TRBJ2-2,TRBV5-1,CASSLVDTGELFF
TRBJ1-3,TRBV4-1,CASSLAGQGLRNTIYF
TRBJ1-4,TRBV7-9,CASSSSKQGLGEKLFF
TRBJ2-7,TRBV7-9,CASSLVGTGGYEQYF
TRBJ2-7,TRBV9,CARRTPPYEQYF
TRBJ2-2,TRBV28,CASSLLKRTGELFF
TRBJ1-2,TRBV7-9,CASSSNTRSGYGYTF